This T cell receptor beta chain was recorded in a study of T cell changes during pregnancy in multiple sclerosis. This CDR3 contains 15 residues. Germline V gene data show CDR1 as MNHEY and CDR2 as SMNVEV (reference sequence). The table came from immunoSEQ multiplex PCR; TCRdb's copy has only in-frame clones and leaves some out. The sample yields some 120,000 clones, roughly 90% seen once. With respect to this clone: A read error may account for a junction end that differs from germline.

This receptor was taken from a female donor with multiple sclerosis, enrolled in a pregnancy study. The V call is TRBV27, the J call TRBJ1-4, with a tentative D call TRBD1 (5 bases). Here the sequenced sample was peripheral blood, taken in the third trimester of pregnancy. CDR3 loop: CASSLSWTGLEKLFF. Written as DNA, the CDR3 is TGTGCCAGCAGTCTATCCTGGACGGGACTCGAAAAACTGTTTTTT.